The 8 T cell receptor beta chains given below trace back to one sample, sequenced in a study of T cells in tumors after PD-1 blockade. Here immunoSEQ multiplex PCR was the method, and the copy in TCRdb shows in-frame clones only, minus some. The table includes approximately 63,000 clones, 74% detected once. This specimen was PBMCs, taken after anti-PD-1 treatment. These receptors all stem from a human donor with basal cell carcinoma.

The J gene is TRBJ2-3, the V gene TRBV6-4, with TRBD2 identical over 16 bases. Germline CDR1 reads MRHNA; CDR2 reads SNTAGT. The junction had 1 base not matched to a gene; V was cut back by 3 bases and J by 4 bases. The CDR3 contains 16 residues. The CDR3 DNA reads as TGTGCCAGCAGTGAGGGACTAGCGGGGGGGCCAGATACGCAGTATTTT. As protein: CASSEGLAGGPDTQYF.

The chain uses TRBV20-1 and TRBJ2-7, with a possible D match to TRBD1 (5 bases). Germline-derived CDR1 and CDR2 are DFQATT and SNEGSKA (reference sequence). This CDR3 has 13 residues. The ends were cut back, 3 bases at V and 6 bases at J, with 15 bases in the middle. This chain's CDR3 is CSASPRVVGEQYF. The CDR3 DNA is TGCAGTGCTAGTCCCAGGGTGGTAGGCGAGCAGTACTTC.

The gene calls are TRBV5-4 and TRBJ2-3; 7 bases match TRBD1. CDR1 is SGHNT, CDR2 YYREEE, per germline (reference sequence). Losses at the gene ends were 3 bases for V and 0 bases for J; bases not matched to a gene: 4. This CDR3 contains 15 residues. The CDR3 DNA sequence: TGTGCCAGCAGCTACGGACAGGCTAGCACAGATACGCAGTATTTT. Encoded protein: CASSYGQASTDTQYF.

This clone was counted between two and nine times. The rearrangement uses TRBV5-1 and TRBJ2-7, with TRBD2 identical over 8 bases. The CDR3 has 15 amino acids. Germline V lookup: CDR1 SGHRS, CDR2 YFSETQ. Trimming at V came to 4 bases and at J to 4 bases, leaving 10 bases not matched to a gene. CDR3 nucleotides: TGCGCCAGCAGCCCCCTCCGCGGGGGGCAGTACGAGCAGTACTTC. Its protein product is CASSPLRGGQYEQYF.

The chain carries TRBV7-2 and TRBJ1-6; TRBD1 matches 10 bases. Germline trimming cut 5 bases from V and 8 bases from J; bases unmatched to any gene: 9. The V gene's germline CDR1 is SGHTA and CDR2 FQGNSA. The CDR3 is 16 residues long. The chain's CDR3 is CASSRMTGGVDSPLHF. The CDR3 DNA is TGTGCCAGCAGCCGCATGACAGGGGGCGTCGATTCACCCCTCCACTTT.

The J gene is TRBJ1-2, the V gene TRBV7-6; TRBD1 agrees at 7 bases. The CDR3 spans 13 residues. The trim removed 5 bases at V and 5 bases at J, leaving 5 bases unmatched. Germline V CDR1 and CDR2: SGHVS, FNYEAQ. CDR3 nucleotide sequence: TGTGCCAGCAGCGCGGGGACAGCATATGGCTACACCTTC. Residues: CASSAGTAYGYTF.

The chain links TRBV12-5 to TRBJ2-1, with D possibly matching TRBD2 (5 bases). Trimming shortened V by 9 bases and J by 8 bases, and 17 bases separated the two germline ends. The germline V gene encodes CDR1 LGHNT and CDR2 FRNRAP. The CDR3 consists of 13 residues. The CDR3 nucleotides read TGTGCTAGGGCCCCGGAGGCGGTCGATGAGCAGTTCTTC. Protein product: CARAPEAVDEQFF. The variable domain in full, with the rest retrieved from reference TRBV12-5 and TRBJ2-1, is DARVTQTPRHKVTEMGQEVTMRCQPILGHNTVFWYRQTMMQGLELLAYFRNRAPLDDSGMPKDRFSAEMPDATLATLKIQPSEPRDSAVYFCARAPEAVDEQFFGPGTRLTVL.

This clone was counted only a few times. The J gene is TRBJ2-7, the V gene TRBV28; D not resolved. Deletions cut 3 bases from V and 5 bases from J, with 8 bases between. This CDR3 spans 12 amino acids. CDR1 and CDR2 (germline): MDHEN, SYDVKM. The CDR3 region is CASSLSMNEQYF. CDR3 DNA: TGTGCCAGCAGTTTGTCAATGAACGAGCAGTACTTC. Supplemented by reference TRBV28 and TRBJ2-7, the full variable domain reads DVKVTQSSRYLVKRTGEKVFLECVQDMDHENMFWYRQDPGLGLRLIYFSYDVKMKEKGDIPEGYSVSREKKERFSLILESASTNQTSMYLCASSLSMNEQYFGPGTRLTVT.